The 32 T cell receptor beta chains below come from one sample, sequenced in a study of control samples from healthy donors and cancer patients. Produced via immunoSEQ multiplex PCR; TCRdb's table is partial and in-frame only. The data contain around 230,000 clones, roughly 94% of them singletons. The sequenced sample was blood. The receptors originated from a middle-aged man in good health.

The chain links TRBV3-1 (or the pseudogene TRBV3-2) to TRBJ2-7, with D perhaps TRBD1 (5 bases). V was shortened by 8 bases and J by 5 bases, with 13 bases between the two germline ends. In germline, CDR1 is LGHDT, CDR2 YNNKEL (reference sequence). The CDR3 totals 12 residues. The CDR3 loop is CASGRVIDEQYF. CDR3 coding DNA: TGTGCCAGCGGCAGGGTAATCGACGAGCAGTACTTC.

The genes are TRBV19 and TRBJ2-2, with 7 bases matching TRBD1. Germline-derived CDR1 and CDR2 are LNHDA and SQIVND (reference sequence). V shed 6 bases and J 6 bases; nucleotides not matched to a gene: 19. The CDR3 covers 18 residues. The CDR3 protein is CASRIKGWDSGRSGELFF. CDR3 bases: TGTGCCAGTAGGATTAAAGGCTGGGACAGTGGGAGATCCGGGGAGCTGTTTTTT.

The genes are TRBV4-1 and TRBJ1-2, with 10 positions matching TRBD1. Per the germline V gene, CDR1 is MGHRA and CDR2 is YSYEKL. The CDR3 sequence is 18 residues long. The junction had 8 bases not matched to a gene; V was cut back by 1 base and J by 0 bases. The CDR3 region has the DNA TGCGCCAGCAGCCAAGGCCGACAGGGGGCTAAAGCTAACTATGGCTACACCTTC. It encodes CASSQGRQGAKANYGYTF.

With respect to this clone: Distinct nucleotide sequences in the sample also encode this CDR3. The chain joins TRBV6-6 to TRBJ1-1, with D possibly being TRBD1 (5 bases). The germline gives CDR1 MNHNY, CDR2 SVGAGI (reference sequence). Trimming removed 6 bases from V and 8 bases from J, with 13 bases in between. The CDR3 consists of 12 residues. The CDR3 sequence is CASRRLGTEAFF. The CDR3 nucleotides read TGTGCCAGCAGGCGGTTAGGGACCGAAGCTTTCTTT.

This clone appeared once. J is TRBJ1-4 and V is TRBV5-1; 8 bases fit TRBD1. The CDR3 has 14 residues. The V and J ends lost 0 bases and 5 bases, in that order; junction bases with no gene match: 0. CDR1 SGHRS and CDR2 YFSETQ come from the germline V gene. The CDR3 DNA reads as TGCGCCAGCAGCTTGGGACAGGGGAATGAAAAACTGTTTTTT. Its protein product is CASSLGQGNEKLFF.

The rearrangement uses TRBV5-5 and TRBJ1-1; possibly TRBD1 for D (5 bases). Looked up from germline, CDR1 is SGHKS and CDR2 is YYEKEE (reference sequence). The CDR3 is 13 residues long. The V gene lost 2 bases and the J gene lost 5 bases, with 10 bases spanning the gap. CDR3 sequence: CASSFGGGTEAFF. For the CDR3, the DNA is TGTGCCAGCAGCTTCGGTGGGGGGACTGAAGCTTTCTTT.

The chain is built from TRBV29-1 and TRBJ1-1; D is ambiguous. V was trimmed by 3 bases and J by 2 bases, leaving 10 bases between them. Germline V lookup: CDR1 SQVTM, CDR2 ANQGSEA. CDR3 length: 13 residues. The CDR3 spells CSVDVGGNTEAFF. The CDR3 nucleotides read TGCAGCGTTGACGTAGGCGGAAACACTGAAGCTTTCTTT. Combining the CDR3 with reference TRBV29-1 and TRBJ1-1 gives the whole variable domain SAVISQKPSRDICQRGTSLTIQCQVDSQVTMMFWYRQQPGQSLTLIATANQGSEATYESGFVIDKFPISRPNLTFSTLTVSNMSPEDSSIYLCSVDVGGNTEAFFGQGTRLTVV.

The chain is built from TRBV25-1 and TRBJ1-1; no reliable D call. Germline CDR1 reads MGHDK; CDR2 reads SYGVNS. Trimming took off 1 base at V and 4 bases at J, with 4 bases between the two ends. This CDR3 is built from 12 residues. The CDR3 here is CASSEFGTEAFF. As DNA, the CDR3 is TGTGCCAGCAGTGAATTCGGCACTGAAGCTTTCTTT.

This rearrangement joins TRBV18 to TRBJ2-1; TRBD1 agrees at 8 bases. CDR1 and CDR2 from the germline V gene are KGHSH and LQKENI. This CDR3 comprises 15 residues. The trim removed 4 bases at V and 8 bases at J, leaving 10 bases unmatched. CDR3: CASSRWTGPEDEQFF. The CDR3 DNA sequence: TGTGCCAGCTCACGATGGACAGGGCCCGAGGATGAGCAGTTCTTC.

The chain recombines TRBV6-5 with TRBJ2-1; 11 nucleotides align to TRBD2. V trimming: 4 bases; J trimming: 1 base; junction bases outside the gene matches: 3. CDR1 is MNHEY, CDR2 SVGAGI, per germline. The length of the CDR3 is 16 residues. CDR3 loop: CASSSLAGGSYNEQFF. The CDR3 DNA reads as TGTGCCAGCAGTTCCCTAGCGGGGGGATCCTACAATGAGCAGTTCTTC.

The chain recombines TRBV19 with TRBJ1-5; TRBD1 might be the D (6 bases). The CDR3 is 15 residues long. CDR1 LNHDA and CDR2 SQIVND come from the germline V gene (reference sequence). V lost 8 bases, J lost 0 bases, and 14 bases lay in between. The CDR3, as DNA: TGTGCCAGTCGCCGGACAGTGAATAGCAATCAGCCCCAGCATTTT. Translation: CASRRTVNSNQPQHF.

This clone has only one observation. V and J are TRBV6-1 and TRBJ1-5; D is ambiguous. The germline V gene has CDR1 MNHNS and CDR2 SASEGT. Trimming shortened V by 3 bases and J by 2 bases, and 11 bases separated the two germline ends. The CDR3 runs 15 residues. The CDR3 DNA is TGTGCCAGCAGTGACATTTCGGCAGGCAATCAGCCCCAGCATTTT. Translation: CASSDISAGNQPQHF.

CDR3 region: CASSEAAGAEKLFF. The CDR3 DNA sequence: TGTGCCAGCAGTGAAGCGGCAGGGGCCGAAAAACTGTTTTTT. The V gene is TRBV2, the J gene TRBJ1-4, with D maybe TRBD1 (6 bases). This CDR3 is built from 14 residues. V dropped 0 bases and J dropped 8 bases, with 10 bases sitting between them. The V gene's germline CDR1 is SNHLY and CDR2 FYNNEI.

The genes are TRBV5-1 and TRBJ2-5, with a tentative D call TRBD1 (6 bases). The V gene lost 4 bases and the J gene lost 0 bases, with 13 bases spanning the gap. Germline CDR1 SGHRS, CDR2 YFSETQ. This CDR3 spans 15 amino acids. The CDR3 is CASSKLQGYQETQYF. CDR3 in DNA: TGCGCCAGCAGCAAGCTACAGGGTTACCAAGAGACCCAGTACTTC.

The rearrangement uses TRBV7-2 and TRBJ1-5; D unresolved. This CDR3 spans 15 amino acids. V was clipped by 5 bases and J by 0 bases, with 11 bases between them. Germline V gene lookup returns CDR1 SGHTA and CDR2 FQGNSA. The CDR3 nucleotides read TGTGCCAGCAGCCCCAAACCGTCTAGCAATCAGCCCCAGCATTTT. Protein sequence: CASSPKPSSNQPQHF.

This clone was observed a single time. One end of the junction is discordant with germline, which a read error may explain. The same CDR3 also results from other DNA sequences found in this sample. The rearrangement links TRBV19 to TRBJ1-2; possibly TRBD1 for D (5 bases). This CDR3 region has 13 residues. Germline V gene sequence: CDR1 LNHDA, CDR2 SQIVND (reference sequence). CDR3 in DNA: TGTGCCAGTAGTGCAGGGAGAGGTTATGGCTACACCTTT. Its protein is CASSAGRGYGYTF.

This chain joins TRBV9 and TRBJ2-3; D may be TRBD2 (5 bases). Trimming cost V 6 bases and J 0 bases, with 14 bases left between them. The CDR3 runs to 15 residues. Germline V CDR1 and CDR2: SGDLS, YYNGEE. CDR3 sequence: CASNPSGISTDTQYF. DNA of the CDR3: TGTGCCAGCAACCCCTCGGGGATTAGCACAGATACGCAGTATTTT.

The chain has TRBV5-1 and TRBJ1-6, with 7 bases lining up with TRBD1. Germline lookup yields CDR1 SGHRS and CDR2 YFSETQ. The V segment lost 2 bases and the J segment 15 bases; nucleotides outside the gene matches: 8. There are 13 residues in the CDR3. CDR3 bases: TGCGCCAGCAGCTTAAACTCACAGGGGCGCCTCCACTTT. It translates to CASSLNSQGRLHF.

The count of this clone is one. The chain's CDR3 is CASSRKQGAGYEQYV. CDR3 sequence (DNA): TGTGCCAGCAGCCGAAAACAGGGGGCAGGCTACGAGCAGTACGTC. V is TRBV6-5 and J is TRBJ2-7, with TRBD1 identical over 9 bases. V lost 6 bases to trimming and J lost 3 bases; unmatched junction nucleotides: 9. This CDR3 is built from 15 residues. Germline V gives CDR1 MNHEY, CDR2 SVGAGI.

The chain couples TRBV7-3 to TRBJ2-1; 7 bases map to TRBD1. The CDR3 sequence is 15 residues long. Germline CDR1 and CDR2: SGHTA and FQGTGA. Trimming took 2 bases from V and 3 from J; bases not matched to a gene: 4. The CDR3 coding sequence is TGTGCCAGCAGCTTAGAGGGGGCCGGCTACAATGAGCAGTTCTTC. Translating gives CASSLEGAGYNEQFF.

J is TRBJ1-2 and V is TRBV10-1; D unresolved. CDR1 and CDR2 from the germline V gene are WNHNN and SYGVQD (reference sequence). This CDR3 is 13 amino acids long. The ends were cut back, 2 bases at V and 2 bases at J, with 6 bases in the middle. The CDR3 nucleotides are TGCGCCAGCAGTGAGAACGGGAACTATGGCTACACCTTC. Translated: CASSENGNYGYTF.

This clone was counted between two and nine times. This chain connects TRBV7-9 to TRBJ1-6; D gene unclear. The ends were cut back, 1 base at V and 6 bases at J, with 7 bases in the middle. The CDR3 has 14 residues. Germline lookup yields CDR1 SEHNR and CDR2 FQNEAQ (reference sequence). The CDR3 region is CASSLVQSNSPLHF. For the CDR3, the DNA is TGTGCCAGCAGCTTAGTGCAGTCTAATTCACCCCTCCACTTT.

This clone was seen a single time. J is TRBJ2-5 and V is TRBV27; D gene unclear. This CDR3 is 13 amino acids long. With 2 bases removed from V and 7 bases from J, the gap between germline ends came to 11 bases. Germline-derived CDR1 and CDR2 are MNHEY and SMNVEV (reference sequence). As DNA, the CDR3 is TGTGCCAGCAGTTTAGACGTGGTAGGGACCCAGTACTTC. Its protein is CASSLDVVGTQYF.

The V call is TRBV2, the J call TRBJ1-2, with TRBD1 matching 8 bases. Unmatched junction bases numbered 4, after V lost 8 bases and J lost 8 bases. Germline V CDR1 and CDR2: SNHLY, FYNNEI. The length of the CDR3 is 11 residues. CDR3: CASGQGGGYTF. The CDR3 DNA follows: TGTGCCAGCGGACAGGGTGGGGGCTACACCTTC. The complete variable domain, with remaining parts taken from reference TRBV2 and TRBJ1-2, reads EPEVTQTPSHQVTQMGQEVILRCVPISNHLYFYWYRQILGQKVEFLVSFYNNEISEKSEIFDDQFSVERPDGSNFTLKIRSTKLEDSAMYFCASGQGGGYTFGSGTRLTVV.

Concerning this clone: A read error may account for a junction end that differs from germline. CDR3 region: CASRAGQGNAEAFF. CDR3 nucleotides: TGTGCCAGCAGGGCGGGACAGGGGAACGCTGAAGCTTTCTTT. This chain connects TRBV2 to TRBJ1-1, with 10 bases identical to TRBD1. This CDR3 region has 14 residues. Looked up from germline, CDR1 is SNHLY and CDR2 is FYNNEI.

V and J are TRBV3-1 (or the pseudogene TRBV3-2) and TRBJ2-6; D gene ambiguous. The CDR3 contains 17 residues. V was trimmed by 4 bases and J by 0 bases, leaving 13 bases between them. The germline V gene has CDR1 LGHDT and CDR2 YNNKEL (reference sequence). CDR3 coding DNA: TGTGCCAGCAGCCCCCTCTTGTGGGGCTCTGGGGCCAACGTCCTGACTTTC. Residues: CASSPLLWGSGANVLTF.

The chain employs TRBV5-6 and TRBJ1-1, with D possibly TRBD1 on 6 matching bases. V was trimmed by 2 bases and J by 0 bases, leaving 8 bases between them. Germline-derived CDR1 and CDR2 are SGHDT and YYEEEE. This CDR3 region has 14 residues. CDR3 amino acids: CASSLQGVNTEAFF. The CDR3 nucleotides are TGTGCCAGCAGCTTACAGGGAGTGAACACTGAAGCTTTCTTT. The whole variable domain, remainder taken from reference TRBV5-6 and TRBJ1-1, is DAGVTQSPTHLIKTRGQQVTLRCSPKSGHDTVSWYQQALGQGPQFIFQYYEEEERQRGNFPDRFSGHQFPNYSSELNVNALLLGDSALYLCASSLQGVNTEAFFGQGTRLTVV.

The rearrangement joins TRBV5-1 to TRBJ2-7, with 9 nucleotides matching TRBD2. The J segment lost 2 bases and the V segment lost 0 bases, leaving 0 bases of the junction unmatched. This CDR3 comprises 14 residues. Germline V CDR1 and CDR2: SGHRS, YFSETQ. CDR3 nucleotides: TGCGCCAGCAGCTTGGTAGCGGGGGCCTACGAGCAGTACTTC. Translation: CASSLVAGAYEQYF.

The sample holds one count of this clone. This sequence joins TRBV28 and TRBJ1-5; the D is unclear. This CDR3 is built from 14 residues. V lost 2 bases and J 0 bases, leaving 5 bases between the germline ends. CDR1 is MDHEN and CDR2 is SYDVKM in the germline V gene. Written as DNA, the CDR3 is TGTGCCAGCAGTTTAGATTATAGCAATCAGCCCCAGCATTTT. This sequence encodes CASSLDYSNQPQHF.

In nucleotides, the CDR3 is TGTGCCAGCAGCCAAGATCGGGGACAGTATGGCTACACCTTC. Residues: CASSQDRGQYGYTF. The genes are TRBV3-1 (or the pseudogene TRBV3-2) and TRBJ1-2, with TRBD1 matching 7 bases. The CDR3 runs to 14 residues. The ends lost 0 bases at V and 5 bases at J; junction bases unmatched: 3. Looked up from germline, CDR1 is LGHDT and CDR2 is YNNKEL (reference sequence).

V and J are TRBV27 and TRBJ2-5; TRBD2 might be the D (5 bases). The germline CDR1 and CDR2 sequences are MNHEY and SMNVEV (reference sequence). Trimming removed 10 bases from V and 3 bases from J, with 15 bases in between. The CDR3 contains 13 residues. CDR3 sequence (DNA): TGTGCCACCCAGCGGTGGGGAAAAGAGACCCAGTACTTC. Residues: CATQRWGKETQYF.

The rearrangement uses TRBV6-5 and TRBJ1-4; 10 bases line up with TRBD1. CDR3 length equals 14 residues. The germline CDR1 and CDR2 sequences are MNHEY and SVGAGI. The CDR3 region is CGTQSGTGDEKLFF. The CDR3 nucleotides read TGTGGAACTCAATCCGGGACAGGGGACGAAAAACTGTTTTTT.